This T cell receptor (beta chain) was recorded in a study of blood T cell repertoires in COVID-19. On the study more broadly: From T cells, B-cell-depleted T cells, or PBMCs came the material, which was cDNA or gDNA.

Produced via immunoSEQ multiplex PCR; TCRdb's table is partial and in-frame only. The sample yields more than 100,000 clones, about 80% seen once. In its sample, this clone was seen once. Trimming took off 4 bases at V and 10 bases at J, with 14 bases between the two ends. This CDR3 region has 14 residues. The V gene's germline CDR1 is SNHLY and CDR2 FYNNEI. The chain couples TRBV2 to TRBJ1-6, with D unresolved. The source material was peripheral blood. This clonotype originated in a woman aged 45-65 years with acute or convalescent COVID-19. As DNA, the CDR3 is TGTGCCAGCAGTGTTAGTGACATTGGCTCACCCCTCCACTTT. Protein: CASSVSDIGSPLHF.